This T cell receptor (beta chain) derives from a study of blood T cell repertoires in COVID-19. Study summary: Acute-phase and convalescent COVID-19 samples originated in the United States, Italy and Spain. From T cells, B-cell-depleted T cells, or PBMCs came the material, which was cDNA or gDNA.

Per the authors' pipeline: Nucleated cell number was recorded as an estimate derived from reference gene primer amplification. The table came from immunoSEQ multiplex PCR; TCRdb's copy has only in-frame clones and leaves some out. V and J calls and clone size are those listed in that table; D and trimming were worked out from the DNA. The sample yields 100,000 to 120,000 clones, over 80% seen once. What was sequenced was peripheral blood. The TCR originated in a woman aged 45 to 65 with acute or convalescent COVID-19.

This CDR3 is CASSATVQGTEAFF. The CDR3 region has the DNA TGTGCCAGCAGCGCCACTGTTCAGGGGACTGAAGCTTTCTTT. J is TRBJ1-1 and V is TRBV7-9, with a possible D match to TRBD1 (6 bases). V dropped 5 bases and J dropped 5 bases, with 15 bases sitting between them. This CDR3 has 14 amino acids. Germline CDR1 is SEHNR and CDR2 is FQNEAQ (reference sequence).